The 5 T cell receptor beta chains given below trace back to one sample, sequenced in a study of blood T cell repertoires in COVID-19. Sequencing was performed with immunoSEQ multiplex PCR; in TCRdb, only in-frame clones are kept and a portion is missing. The sample holds tens of thousands of clones; roughly four fifths are singletons and the top ten take under 8.5%. The sequenced material came from peripheral blood. All receptors derive from a woman over 75 with acute or convalescent COVID-19.

The chain uses TRBV27 and TRBJ1-3, with a possible D match to TRBD1 (6 bases). There are 15 residues in the CDR3. The ends were cut back, 5 bases at V and 4 bases at J, with 15 bases in the middle. Germline loops: CDR1 MNHEY, CDR2 SMNVEV (reference sequence). This chain's CDR3 is CASSDRTPWGNTIYF. CDR3 DNA: TGTGCCAGCAGTGACAGGACCCCCTGGGGAAACACCATATATTTT.

The CDR3 protein is CASSLTGQSYEQYF. In DNA form, the CDR3 reads TGTGCCAGCAGCTTAACGGGACAGTCCTACGAGCAGTACTTC. The V and J genes are TRBV7-9 and TRBJ2-7; the match to TRBD1 covers 7 bases. Looked up from germline, CDR1 is SEHNR and CDR2 is FQNEAQ (reference sequence). The CDR3 consists of 14 residues. V was pared by 2 bases and J by 1 base, with 2 bases of the junction left unmatched.

This clone was recorded a few times. This sequence joins TRBV19 and TRBJ2-1; the match to TRBD2 covers 8 bases. There are 15 residues in the CDR3. Per germline, CDR1 LNHDA and CDR2 SQIVND (reference sequence). The ends lost 7 bases at V and 1 base at J; junction bases unmatched: 6. CDR3 DNA: TGTGCCAGTAAGACAGTAGCGGGGTCCTACAATGAGCAGTTCTTC. Residues: CASKTVAGSYNEQFF.

The rearrangement joins TRBV6-5 to TRBJ1-1; tentative D call: TRBD1 (5 bases). V dropped 2 bases and J dropped 5 bases, with 15 bases sitting between them. CDR1 is MNHEY and CDR2 is SVGAGI in the germline V gene. This CDR3 is 15 amino acids long. CDR3 loop: CASSYVRGGGTEAFF. Written as DNA, the CDR3 is TGTGCCAGCAGTTACGTCCGGGGGGGAGGTACTGAAGCTTTCTTT.

The rearrangement joins TRBV5-1 to TRBJ1-4; D gene unclear. The germline V gene encodes CDR1 SGHRS and CDR2 YFSETQ. The V end was cut by 0 bases, the J end by 5 bases, with 5 bases between. The CDR3 length is 13 residues. DNA of the CDR3: TGCGCCAGCAGCTTGGGGCAGAATGAAAAACTGTTTTTT. It encodes CASSLGQNEKLFF.